This TCR beta chain is drawn from a study of identifying expanded T cells in peripheral blood. Germline V CDR1 and CDR2: MNHGY, SAAAGT. V lost 2 bases and J lost 8, with 15 bases in between. This CDR3 has 14 residues. During the collection period, no donor immune events like infections were recorded. Only in-frame clones appear in the TCRdb table, and some are missing; sequencing was by immunoSEQ multiplex PCR. The data contain about 130,000 clones, 86% of them singletons. This clone occurred once. The chain couples TRBV6-8 to TRBJ1-2; D uncertain. The specimen sequenced was blood. The clonotype was recovered from a person aged 18 to 75 in good health. The CDR3 is CASSYPPRPQGYTF. The CDR3 bases are TGTGCCAGCAGTTACCCTCCGCGACCCCAGGGCTACACCTTC.